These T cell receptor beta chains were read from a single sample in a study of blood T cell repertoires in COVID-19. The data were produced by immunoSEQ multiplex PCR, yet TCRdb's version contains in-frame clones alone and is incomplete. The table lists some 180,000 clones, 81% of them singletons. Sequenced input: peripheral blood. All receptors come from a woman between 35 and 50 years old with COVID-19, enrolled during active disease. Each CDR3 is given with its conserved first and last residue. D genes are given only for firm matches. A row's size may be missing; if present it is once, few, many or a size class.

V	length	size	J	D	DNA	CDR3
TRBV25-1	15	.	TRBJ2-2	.	TGTGCCAGCAGTGTATCTAGTTTCCGGGCCGGGGAGCTGTTTTTT	CASSVSSFRAGELFF
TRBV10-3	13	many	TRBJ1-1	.	TGTGCCATCAGTGACAGGGTCAACACTGAAGCTTTCTTT	CAISDRVNTEAFF
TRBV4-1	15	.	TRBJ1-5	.	TGCGCCAGCAGCCCCCGGGACACCGTAAATCAGCCCCAGCATTTT	CASSPRDTVNQPQHF
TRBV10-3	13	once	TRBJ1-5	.	TGTGCCATCGCATCAGGGTGGGATCAGCCCCAGCATTTT	CAIASGWDQPQHF
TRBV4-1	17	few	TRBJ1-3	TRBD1	TGCGCCAGCAGCCAAGACGCCAACAGGGGTTTGGGAAACACCATATATTTT	CASSQDANRGLGNTIYF
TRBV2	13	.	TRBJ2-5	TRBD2	TGTGCCAGCAGGGGGGGGTCCGTGGAGACCCAGTACTTC	CASRGGSVETQYF
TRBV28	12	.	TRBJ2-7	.	TGTGCCAGCAGGTCGGTTGCCTACGAGCAGTACTTC	CASRSVAYEQYF
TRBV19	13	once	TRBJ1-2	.	TGTGCCAGTGGGGTCGGCGGGATCTATGGCTACACCTTC	CASGVGGIYGYTF
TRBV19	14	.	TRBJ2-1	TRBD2	TGTGCCAGTAGTATGGGAGGGGTAAACAATGAGCAGTTCTTC	CASSMGGVNNEQFF
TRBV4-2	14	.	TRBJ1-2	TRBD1	TGTGCCAGCAGCCCTGAAACAGGGGGCTATGGCTACACCTTC	CASSPETGGYGYTF
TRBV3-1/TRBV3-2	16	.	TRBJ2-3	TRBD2	TGTGCCAGCAGCCAATGGGGGGGTAAGGAAACAGATACGCAGTATTTT	CASSQWGGKETDTQYF
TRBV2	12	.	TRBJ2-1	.	TGTGCCAGCAGTTTAGAGGTCGGTGAGCAGTTCTTC	CASSLEVGEQFF
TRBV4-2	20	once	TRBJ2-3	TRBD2	TGTGCCAGCAGCCGAAAGCAGGGCGAGCGGGGGGCCTCTAGCACAGATACGCAGTATTTT	CASSRKQGERGASSTDTQYF
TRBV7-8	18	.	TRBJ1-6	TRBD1	TGTGCCAGCAGCTTAGCATTGGGACAGAGCTCCTATAATTCACCCCTCCACTTT	CASSLALGQSSYNSPLHF
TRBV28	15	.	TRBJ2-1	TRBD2	TGTGCCAGCGGGTTAGCGGGAGCGGTGAGCAATGAGCAGTTCTTC	CASGLAGAVSNEQFF
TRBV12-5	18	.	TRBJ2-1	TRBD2	TGTGCTAGTGGTTTGGTACTAGGGCGGGGGGTAGCGTACAATGAGCAGTTCTTC	CASGLVLGRGVAYNEQFF
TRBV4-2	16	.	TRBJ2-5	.	TGTGCCAGCAGCCAAGGGTCCGACTTGCCCGAAGAGACCCAGTACTTC	CASSQGSDLPEETQYF
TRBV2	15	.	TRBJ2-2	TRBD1	TGTGCCAGCAGACTAGGACAGGGCGGCACCGGGGAGCTGTTTTTT	CASRLGQGGTGELFF
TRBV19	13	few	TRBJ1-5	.	TGTGCCACCGCGCTAGGGGCTCTTCAGCCCCAGCATTTT	CATALGALQPQHF
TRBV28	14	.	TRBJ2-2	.	TGTGCCAGCAGACGGACAGTCACAACCGGGGAGCTGTTTTTT	CASRRTVTTGELFF
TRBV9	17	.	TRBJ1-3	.	TGTGCCAGCAGCGTAGGGGCCCGAAGAATCTCTGGAAACACCATATATTTT	CASSVGARRISGNTIYF
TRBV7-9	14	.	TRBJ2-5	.	TGTGCCAGCAGCTTAACGGTCTCGGGAGAGACCCAGTACTTC	CASSLTVSGETQYF